The source of this T cell receptor (beta chain) is a study of T cells after yellow fever vaccination. Looking at the study overall: SMART-Seq v4 Ultra Low Input prepared the low-cell-number fractions. Study-wide results and limits: It was a small share of clonotypes that appeared in both CD4 and CD8 compartments. Faster peaking, at day 5 versus 15, marked a secondary response that was weaker. Clones that expanded after primary vaccination mostly reappeared after the booster (roughly 96% CD4, roughly 87% CD8).

The V gene lost 5 bases and the J gene lost 0 bases, with 16 bases spanning the gap. The CDR3 is made up of 16 amino acids. From germline, CDR1 is MNHEY and CDR2 SVGEGT. This clonotype was detected only a few times. What it binds is unknown. In TCRdb, the 5' RACE reads were re-called with MiXCR into one record per CDR3 protein. The table lists 300,000 to 350,000 distinct CDR3 sequences, 4% to 5.5% of them singletons, with roughly a fifth in the top ten. This receptor was obtained from a man between 18 and 35 years old who received the YFV17D yellow fever vaccine. The source was PBMCs, collected 15 days after the yellow fever booster vaccination. V is TRBV6-2 or TRBV6-3 and J is TRBJ2-5; tentative D call: TRBD1 (6 bases). CDR3 sequence: CASSRDEQGNQETQYF. In DNA form, the CDR3 reads TGTGCCAGCAGTAGGGATGAACAGGGAAACCAAGAGACCCAGTACTTC.